The 18 T cell receptor beta chains below all came from one sample that was sequenced in a study of shared clonotypes between healthy human individuals. Some clones are missing from TCRdb's copy, which holds only in-frame ones; the method was immunoSEQ multiplex PCR. The sample includes millions of clones, roughly nine tenths of them seen just once. Input material: naive CD4+ T cells sorted from blood. Described subset: CD45RA+ positively selected. All receptors come from a man in his late teens or twenties in good health.

This chain links TRBV7-8 with TRBJ2-7, with D unresolved. The CDR3 covers 16 residues. V dropped 4 bases and J dropped 5 bases, with 21 bases sitting between them. CDR1 SGHVS and CDR2 FQNEAQ come from the germline V gene. In DNA form, the CDR3 reads TGTGCCAGCAGCTATCCCCTCAGCCAAAGCTCTCACGAGCAGTACTTC. Encoded protein: CASSYPLSQSSHEQYF. Full variable domain (outside the CDR3, taken from reference TRBV7-8 and TRBJ2-7): GAGVSQSPRYKVAKRGQDVALRCDPISGHVSLFWYQQALGQGPEFLTYFQNEAQLDKSGLPSDRFFAERPEGSVSTLKIQRTQQEDSAVYLCASSYPLSQSSHEQYFGPGTRLTVT.

CDR3 bases: TGTGCCAGCAGTGAAAGGGGATCCTCTAGCACAGATACGCAGTATTTT. Protein sequence: CASSERGSSSTDTQYF. V usage is TRBV2 and J usage is TRBJ2-3; tentative D call: TRBD1 (5 bases). V lost 2 bases, J lost 0 bases, and 12 bases lay in between. Germline CDR1 is SNHLY and CDR2 is FYNNEI. This CDR3 spans 16 amino acids.

This chain links TRBV19 with TRBJ2-4; 8 bases fit TRBD1. Germline V lookup: CDR1 LNHDA, CDR2 SQIVND (reference sequence). There are 17 residues in the CDR3. The V and J ends lost 3 bases and 1 base, in that order; junction bases with no gene match: 8. In DNA, the CDR3 is TGTGCCAGTAGTATCTTTCCAGGGGGCACGGCCAAAAACATTCAGTACTTC. It is translated as CASSIFPGGTAKNIQYF.

This rearrangement joins TRBV28 to TRBJ2-7; 8 nucleotides align to TRBD2. This CDR3 has 17 residues. V shed 1 base and J 2 bases; nucleotides not matched to a gene: 10. Germline-derived CDR1 and CDR2 are MDHEN and SYDVKM. CDR3 in amino acids: CASSLLVGAGGPYEQYF. The DNA of the CDR3 is TGTGCCAGCAGTTTATTAGTCGGGGCGGGGGGCCCCTACGAGCAGTACTTC.

The chain joins TRBV19 to TRBJ2-1, with D uncertain. Germline V gives CDR1 LNHDA, CDR2 SQIVND (reference sequence). This CDR3 comprises 13 residues. V gave up 4 bases and J gave up 4 bases, with 8 bases separating them. CDR3 nucleotides: TGTGCCAGTAGTACCGTGGGGTACAATGAGCAGTTCTTC. This sequence encodes CASSTVGYNEQFF.

The V gene is TRBV5-1, the J gene TRBJ2-7; tentative D call: TRBD2 (5 bases). There are 17 residues in the CDR3. Germline assignment: CDR1 SGHRS and CDR2 YFSETQ. V gave up 0 bases and J gave up 0 bases, with 16 bases separating them. The CDR3: CASSLVVGLLSSYEQYF. The CDR3 DNA reads as TGCGCCAGCAGCTTGGTAGTAGGACTGTTGAGCTCCTACGAGCAGTACTTC.

The chain carries TRBV5-4 and TRBJ2-2, with 16 bases that match TRBD2. V lost 0 bases and J lost 6; bases outside the gene matches: 2. The CDR3 contains 17 residues. Germline V gives CDR1 SGHNT, CDR2 YYREEE (reference sequence). In DNA, the CDR3 is TGTGCCAGCAGCTTGGCCGGGACTAGCGGGGGGGCCGGGGAGCTGTTTTTT. Translation: CASSLAGTSGGAGELFF.

Notes on this clone: Distinct nucleotide sequences in the sample also encode this CDR3. J is TRBJ2-3 and V is TRBV5-1, with 9 bases aligning to TRBD1. V shed 3 bases and J 3 bases; nucleotides not matched to a gene: 2. The germline CDR1 and CDR2 sequences are SGHRS and YFSETQ. There are 14 residues in the CDR3. The CDR3 loop is CASSSGQGTDTQYF. The DNA of the CDR3 is TGCGCCAGCAGCTCTGGACAGGGGACAGATACGCAGTATTTT.

This clone has a single count. The CDR3 protein is CASSPGREQETQYF. Here the CDR3 DNA reads TGTGCCAGCTCACCAGGCAGGGAACAAGAGACCCAGTACTTC. This rearrangement joins TRBV18 to TRBJ2-5, with a possible D match to TRBD1 (5 bases). Germline V gene lookup returns CDR1 KGHSH and CDR2 LQKENI. CDR3 length: 14 amino acids. V was shortened by 2 bases and J by 2 bases, with 9 bases between the two germline ends.

The chain links TRBV5-4 to TRBJ1-1; D gene ambiguous. The CDR3 is 15 residues long. V was trimmed by 0 bases and J by 0 bases, leaving 9 bases between them. Germline loops: CDR1 SGHNT, CDR2 YYREEE (reference sequence). The CDR3 DNA is TGTGCCAGCAGCTTGGCACAGAAAATGAACACTGAAGCTTTCTTT. This sequence encodes CASSLAQKMNTEAFF.

This sequence joins TRBV11-2 and TRBJ1-3, with 8 bases identical to TRBD1. Trimming removed 5 bases from V and 4 bases from J; junction bases left unmatched: 7. Germline CDR1 SGHAT, CDR2 FQNNGV. The CDR3 covers 15 residues. The CDR3 here is CASSQTRDRGNTIYF. The CDR3 coding sequence is TGTGCCAGCAGCCAAACACGGGACAGGGGAAACACCATATATTTT.

V gene TRBV7-2 combines with J gene TRBJ1-4; a possible D gene is TRBD1 (5 bases). The CDR3 contains 15 residues. Trimming took off 5 bases at V and 7 bases at J, with 17 bases between the two ends. Germline CDR1 is SGHTA and CDR2 is FQGNSA. CDR3 amino acids: CASSHGGRVGEKLFF. The CDR3 region has the DNA TGTGCCAGCAGCCACGGCGGCAGGGTGGGTGAAAAACTGTTTTTT.

The J gene is TRBJ2-2, the V gene TRBV28; 8 nucleotides agree with TRBD1. From germline, CDR1 is MDHEN and CDR2 SYDVKM. V shed 8 bases, J shed 0 bases, and the junction held 5 bases outside the gene matches. The CDR3 has 15 residues. This CDR3 reads CASGDRPANTGELFF. CDR3 nucleotides: TGTGCCAGCGGGGACAGGCCCGCGAACACCGGGGAGCTGTTTTTT.

The V call is TRBV6-1, the J call TRBJ2-7; 10 nucleotides line up with TRBD2. Unmatched junction bases numbered 4, after V lost 0 bases and J lost 2 bases. Germline V CDR1 and CDR2: MNHNS, SASEGT. This CDR3 has 16 amino acids. CDR3 DNA: TGTGCCAGCAGTGAAGCCGCGCTAGCGGGGGCCTACGAGCAGTACTTC. This sequence encodes CASSEAALAGAYEQYF.

This rearrangement joins TRBV2 to TRBJ1-6, with D uncertain. Per germline, CDR1 SNHLY and CDR2 FYNNEI. The CDR3 is 13 residues long. Trimming cost V 2 bases and J 6 bases, with 5 bases left between them. CDR3 DNA sequence: TGTGCCAGCAGTGAATGGTTTAATTCACCCCTCCACTTT. Protein product: CASSEWFNSPLHF.

CDR3 bases: TGTGCCAGCAGGCGGGACAGGGTAAACCATTCGGCTTTCTTT. Translated: CASRRDRVNHSAFF. The rearrangement links TRBV6-6 to TRBJ1-1; 9 nucleotides align to TRBD1. Looked up from germline, CDR1 is MNHNY and CDR2 is SVGAGI (reference sequence). The CDR3 totals 14 residues. V lost 6 bases, J lost 11 bases, and 13 bases stayed unmatched.

The chain employs TRBV19 and TRBJ2-1; 9 bases map to TRBD2. CDR3 length: 16 amino acids. Trimming at V came to 1 base and at J to 0 bases, leaving 1 base not matched to a gene. Germline values: CDR1 LNHDA, CDR2 SQIVND (reference sequence). CDR3 in amino acids: CASSIVRGGSYNEQFF. The CDR3 nucleotides read TGTGCCAGTAGTATAGTGCGGGGGGGCTCCTACAATGAGCAGTTCTTC.

The DNA of the CDR3 is TGCGCCAGCAGCTTGGGGCTTCTCCGCGCCGAGCAGTACTTC. It specifies CASSLGLLRAEQYF. The J gene is TRBJ2-7, the V gene TRBV5-1; D remains unclear. The CDR3 runs 14 residues. V dropped 0 bases and J dropped 6 bases, with 13 bases sitting between them. From germline, CDR1 is SGHRS and CDR2 YFSETQ. The variable domain in full, completed from reference TRBV5-1 and TRBJ2-7, reads KAGVTQTPRYLIKTRGQQVTLSCSPISGHRSVSWYQQTPGQGLQFLFEYFSETQRNKGNFPGRFSGRQFSNSRSEMNVSTLELGDSALYLCASSLGLLRAEQYFGPGTRLTVT.